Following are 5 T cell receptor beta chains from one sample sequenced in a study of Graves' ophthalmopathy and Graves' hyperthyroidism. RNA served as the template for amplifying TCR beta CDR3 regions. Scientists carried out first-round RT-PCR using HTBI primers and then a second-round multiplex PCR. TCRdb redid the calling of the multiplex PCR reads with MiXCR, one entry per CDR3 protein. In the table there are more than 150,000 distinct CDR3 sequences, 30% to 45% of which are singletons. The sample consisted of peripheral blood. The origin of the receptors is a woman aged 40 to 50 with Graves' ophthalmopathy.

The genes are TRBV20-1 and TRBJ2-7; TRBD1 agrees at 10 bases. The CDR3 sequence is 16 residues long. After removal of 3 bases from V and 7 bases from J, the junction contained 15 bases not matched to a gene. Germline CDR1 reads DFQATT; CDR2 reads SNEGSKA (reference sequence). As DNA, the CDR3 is TGCAGTGCTAGGGACTTGACAGGGGGCCAATCGGGAGAGCAGTACTTC. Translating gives CSARDLTGGQSGEQYF.

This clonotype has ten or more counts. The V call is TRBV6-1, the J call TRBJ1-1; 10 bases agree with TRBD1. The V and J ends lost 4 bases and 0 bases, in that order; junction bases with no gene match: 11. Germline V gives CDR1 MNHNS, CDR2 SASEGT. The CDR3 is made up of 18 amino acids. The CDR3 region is CASSAQLGQGGMNTEAFF. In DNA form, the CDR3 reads TGTGCCAGCAGTGCCCAACTCGGACAGGGGGGAATGAACACTGAAGCTTTCTTT.

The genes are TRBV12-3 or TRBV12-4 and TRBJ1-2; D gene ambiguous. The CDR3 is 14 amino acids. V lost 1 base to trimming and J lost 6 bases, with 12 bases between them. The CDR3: CASSLDRGLDGYTF. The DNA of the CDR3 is TGTGCCAGCAGTTTAGACCGAGGATTGGATGGCTACACCTTC.

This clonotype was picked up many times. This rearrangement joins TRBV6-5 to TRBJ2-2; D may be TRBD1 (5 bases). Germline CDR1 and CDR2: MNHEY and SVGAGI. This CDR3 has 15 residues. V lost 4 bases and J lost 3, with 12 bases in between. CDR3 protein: CASSLDRRDTGELFF. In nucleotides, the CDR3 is TGTGCCAGCAGTTTAGACAGAAGGGACACCGGGGAGCTGTTTTTT.

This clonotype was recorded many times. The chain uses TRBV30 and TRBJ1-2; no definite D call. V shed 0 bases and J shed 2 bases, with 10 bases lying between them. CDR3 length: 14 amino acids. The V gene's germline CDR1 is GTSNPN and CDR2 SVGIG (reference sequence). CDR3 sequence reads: CAWSVPAENYGYTF. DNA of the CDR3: TGTGCCTGGAGTGTACCTGCAGAGAACTATGGCTACACCTTC.